Sequencing of this T cell receptor beta chain was carried out in a study of early T cells in non-severe SARS-CoV-2 infection. Whole-study context: Sequencing of bulk RNA from unsorted whole blood was done, without chain pairing.

The germline CDR1 and CDR2 sequences are DFQATT and SNEGSKA (reference sequence). The CDR3 loop spans 16 amino acids. V dropped 3 bases and J dropped 0 bases, with 15 bases sitting between them. This clonotype was picked up many times. cDNA molecules, individually, were tagged with unique molecular identifiers. TCRdb re-called the 5' RACE reads through MiXCR, storing one row per CDR3 protein. The sample includes 35,000 to 45,000 distinct CDR3 sequences, 3.9% seen only once; the top ten take 9% to 10%. This sequence was found in an adult who was a healthcare worker with PCR-confirmed SARS-CoV-2 infection or an uninfected control (not recorded which). Material: whole blood. The chain recombines TRBV20-1 with TRBJ1-5, with a weak D call TRBD1 (6 bases). CDR3 sequence reads: CSASFLGQYSNQPQHF. As DNA, the CDR3 is TGCAGTGCTAGCTTTCTCGGACAGTATAGCAATCAGCCCCAGCATTTT.